These T cell receptor beta chains were read from a single sample in a study of cytomegalovirus exposure and HLA in healthy donors. Libraries were prepared by immunoSEQ multiplex PCR; TCRdb keeps only in-frame clonotypes and omits some of them. Of 130,000 or so clones listed, over 75% are singletons. The source material was PBMCs. The receptors stem from a male donor in good health and CMV-seropositive. Each CDR3 is given with its conserved first and last residue. The D gene is left open where the match is weak. Size is omitted from some rows. Given values are once, few, many or a class for expanded clones.

abundance,d_gene,j_gene,v_gene,CDR3aa,CDR3nt
-,TRBD2,TRBJ2-3,TRBV19,CASSSRAGGLADTQYF,TGTGCCAGTAGTTCTAGAGCGGGGGGGTTAGCAGATACGCAGTATTTT
-,-,TRBJ1-2,TRBV28,CALTGGSSYGYTF,TGTGCCCTTACGGGGGGGTCATCCTATGGCTACACCTTC
-,-,TRBJ1-2,TRBV6-6,CASQTGNYGYTF,TGTGCCAGTCAAACAGGCAACTATGGCTACACCTTC
-,TRBD2,TRBJ2-1,TRBV4-2,CASSQGRLAGLRGEQFF,TGTGCCAGCAGCCAGGGGCGTCTAGCGGGCCTCCGTGGTGAGCAGTTCTTC
few,-,TRBJ2-7,TRBV7-9,CASSTGQTHHSYEQYF,TGTGCCAGCAGCACTGGACAGACCCACCACTCCTACGAGCAGTACTTC
once,-,TRBJ2-2,TRBV10-3,CASQWTGELFF,TGTGCCTCGCAGTGGACCGGGGAGCTGTTTTTT
-,-,TRBJ2-1,TRBV6-1,CASRGVLDEQFF,TGTGCCAGCAGAGGGGTACTCGATGAGCAGTTCTTC
-,-,TRBJ2-7,TRBV6-1,CASSERQNLPREQYF,TGTGCCAGCAGTGAAAGACAGAACCTCCCTCGCGAGCAGTACTTC
few,-,TRBJ1-5,TRBV2,CASRGGGDGNQPQHF,TGTGCCAGCAGGGGTGGGGGCGACGGCAATCAGCCCCAGCATTTT
-,TRBD2,TRBJ2-5,TRBV27,CASSLLPSGQETQYF,TGTGCCAGCAGTTTACTCCCTAGCGGCCAAGAGACCCAGTACTTC
-,-,TRBJ1-1,TRBV5-4,CASSLGGRGDTEAFF,TGTGCCAGCAGCCTCGGCGGCAGGGGTGACACTGAAGCTTTCTTT
-,TRBD1,TRBJ1-1,TRBV7-9,CASSLRGQGAEEAFF,TGTGCCAGCAGCCTCAGAGGACAGGGGGCTGAGGAAGCTTTCTTT
-,TRBD1,TRBJ2-7,TRBV7-9,CSSSLRIGQGATEQYF,TGTTCCAGCAGCTTACGCATAGGACAGGGGGCGACCGAGCAGTACTTC
-,TRBD2,TRBJ2-2,TRBV5-1,CASSPSGSGYTGELFF,TGCGCCAGCAGTCCTAGCGGGAGTGGTTACACCGGGGAGCTGTTTTTT
once,TRBD2,TRBJ2-1,TRBV30,CAWSERGNEQFF,TGTGCCTGGAGCGAGCGGGGCAATGAGCAGTTCTTC
once,-,TRBJ2-4,TRBV27,CASSLNREQNIQYF,TGTGCCAGCAGTTTAAACAGGGAACAAAACATTCAGTACTTC
once,-,TRBJ2-2,TRBV28,CASSLISFGAGELFF,TGTGCCAGCAGTTTAATATCCTTTGGAGCCGGGGAGCTGTTTTTT
-,-,TRBJ1-2,TRBV10-3,CAISESGGYTF,TGTGCCATCAGTGAGTCTGGCGGCTACACCTTC
-,-,TRBJ2-1,TRBV29-1,CSVGAHRTFF,TGCAGCGTTGGGGCTCACCGTACGTTCTTC
-,-,TRBJ1-2,TRBV28,CASRPDPDRRATF,TGTGCCAGCAGACCAGACCCGGACAGACGGGCCACCTTC
-,TRBD1,TRBJ1-2,TRBV4-1,CASRQRRTGWAGYTF,TGCGCCAGCAGACAACGCCGGACAGGGTGGGCGGGCTACACCTTC
-,TRBD1,TRBJ2-5,TRBV18,CASSPGQQETQYF,TGTGCCAGCTCCCCGGGACAGCAAGAGACCCAGTACTTC
-,-,TRBJ1-1,TRBV7-6,CASSLSTGHAEAFF,TGTGCCAGCAGCTTATCCACAGGGCACGCTGAAGCTTTCTTT
-,-,TRBJ2-1,TRBV6-1,CASTSGSYNEQFF,TGTGCCAGCACCAGCGGCTCCTACAATGAGCAGTTCTTC
-,-,TRBJ2-1,TRBV29-1,CSVRLSGGEQFF,TGCAGCGTTAGACTCTCCGGGGGTGAGCAGTTCTTC
-,TRBD2,TRBJ2-7,TRBV5-8,CASSRRGGPLYEQYF,TGTGCCAGCAGCCGTCGGGGGGGCCCTCTCTACGAGCAGTACTTC
-,-,TRBJ2-2,TRBV2,CASSFSISGELFF,TGTGCCAGCAGTTTCAGTATCTCCGGGGAGCTGTTTTTT
-,-,TRBJ1-1,TRBV7-9,CSSSLVGARTAPAFF,TGTTCCAGCAGCTTAGTGGGAGCGAGGACCGCCCCGGCTTTCTTT
-,TRBD1,TRBJ1-1,TRBV2,CASRSDRGTEAFF,TGTGCCAGCAGGAGCGACAGGGGAACTGAAGCTTTCTTT
-,-,TRBJ1-4,TRBV7-8,CASSLVGPGDEKLFF,TGTGCCAGCAGCCTAGTGGGCCCGGGAGATGAAAAACTGTTTTTT
-,-,TRBJ2-1,TRBV13,CASSLQGLEQFF,TGTGCCAGCAGCTTACAGGGGCTCGAGCAGTTCTTC
-,-,TRBJ1-1,TRBV23-1,CASRRQAGRTMNTEAFF,TGCGCCAGCAGACGGCAGGCAGGGCGAACGATGAACACTGAAGCTTTCTTT
-,-,TRBJ2-1,TRBV9,CASSPSGSYNEQFF,TGTGCCAGCAGCCCCTCGGGGTCCTACAATGAGCAGTTCTTC
-,-,TRBJ1-5,TRBV6-1,CASSGGQGLLGSNQPQHF,TGTGCCAGCAGTGGGGGCCAGGGGCTGTTGGGATCCAATCAGCCCCAGCATTTT
-,TRBD2,TRBJ2-7,TRBV9,CASSMGLAGGRSEQYF,TGTGCCAGCAGCATGGGACTAGCGGGAGGGCGTAGCGAGCAGTACTTC
once,TRBD1,TRBJ2-1,TRBV27,CASSTGTGVGEQFF,TGTGCCAGCAGTACCGGGACAGGGGTCGGTGAGCAGTTCTTC
-,TRBD1,TRBJ1-6,TRBV2,CASSGDRGKSPLHF,TGTGCCAGCAGCGGGGACAGGGGAAAATCACCCCTCCACTTT